This T cell receptor (beta chain) is drawn from a study of chemoradiotherapy in HPV16-positive cancers. On the study more broadly: Candidate HPV-specific T-cell clones and common TCR motifs came from functional assays in a couple of HPV16-positive patients.

This clone was observed once. Its antigen remains unidentified. CDR1 SGHTA and CDR2 FQGTGA come from the germline V gene. The germline V and J ends were trimmed by 1 base and 0 bases, with 10 bases remaining between them. CDR3 size: 15 residues. Over chemoradiotherapy, repertoires were sampled more than once. Study results and caveats: Candidate HPV-specific clones and E7-related TCR motifs grew in tumor during treatment. In HPV16-positive patients, HPV-responsive T-cell expansion tracked better recurrence-free survival.

Produced via immunoSEQ multiplex PCR; TCRdb's table is partial and in-frame only. The sample lists some 32,000 clones; about 89% were seen once. The chain couples TRBV7-3 to TRBJ2-7; tentatively, D is TRBD1 or TRBD2 (5 bases each). This receptor was taken from a human donor with HPV-associated anogenital cancer. Sequenced material: blood, taken from a patient who underwent chemoradiotherapy. The CDR3 spells CASSLMAGTSYEQYF. The CDR3 nucleotides are TGTGCCAGCAGCTTAATGGCCGGGACCTCCTACGAGCAGTACTTC.